These T cell receptor beta chains were read from a single sample in a study of blood T cells in healthy people across ages. TCRdb re-derived calls from the 5' RACE reads in MiXCR, one entry per CDR3 protein. The table includes roughly 1.9 million distinct CDR3 sequences, 35% to 50% detected once. Sequencing was carried out using blood. The receptors derive from a human donor in good health. CDR3s include the opening cysteine and the closing phenylalanine or tryptophan. D genes are given only for firm matches. Size is stated for part of the rows, as once, few or many counts, or as a class when the clone is expanded.

d_gene	abundance	len	j_gene	v_gene	CDR3nt	CDR3aa
.	many	13	TRBJ1-1	TRBV9	TGTGCCAGCAGTCGACAGGTGAACACTGAAGCTTTCTTT	CASSRQVNTEAFF
.	.	15	TRBJ1-1	TRBV7-9	TGTGCCAGCAGCTTAGCCGGGACCGGGGACACTGAAGCTTTCTTT	CASSLAGTGDTEAFF
TRBD1	.	14	TRBJ2-7	TRBV7-2	TGTGCCAGCAGCATCGACAGGGGAGGATACGAGCAGTACTTC	CASSIDRGGYEQYF
.	.	13	TRBJ2-1	TRBV14	TGTGCCAGCAGCCACCTAATGGGCAATGAGCAGTTCTTC	CASSHLMGNEQFF
.	.	13	TRBJ2-7	TRBV2	TGTGCCAGCAGTGGGGACATCGTTTACGAGCAGTACTTC	CASSGDIVYEQYF
.	.	14	TRBJ1-2	TRBV5-1	TGCGCCAGCAGCTTTGGCCCGGGACAAGGAGGCTACACCTTC	CASSFGPGQGGYTF
.	.	16	TRBJ2-7	TRBV20-1	TGCAGTGCTAGAGCGTCTTGGTGGCAGGGAGGCTACGAGCAGTACTTC	CSARASWWQGGYEQYF
.	.	14	TRBJ1-2	TRBV5-1	TGCGCCAGCAGCCTCACCGACGGCCGTTATGGCTACACCTTC	CASSLTDGRYGYTF
TRBD2	many	16	TRBJ2-5	TRBV20-1	TGCAGTGCTGGCCGGAGGGCGGGGGGGTCGGTAGAGACCCAGTACTTC	CSAGRRAGGSVETQYF
TRBD2	once	13	TRBJ2-1	TRBV7-2	TGTGCCAGCAGCCCCTGGGGACTAGCGGGGAAGTTCTTC	CASSPWGLAGKFF
.	.	15	TRBJ2-3	TRBV7-9	TGTGCCAGCAGCTTATTCGAGGGGAGCGCAGATACGCAGTATTTT	CASSLFEGSADTQYF
.	few	15	TRBJ1-1	TRBV20-1	TGCAGTGCTAGAAAATTTGAAGGGAGGAACACTGAAGCTTTCTTT	CSARKFEGRNTEAFF
.	few	14	TRBJ1-2	TRBV6-5	TGTGCCAGCAGTTACTCAGGGATTCGCTATGGCTACACCTTC	CASSYSGIRYGYTF
TRBD1	.	12	TRBJ2-7	TRBV19	TGTGCCAGCCGGGACAGGGGTCCCGAGCAGTACTTC	CASRDRGPEQYF
.	.	15	TRBJ2-6	TRBV6-4	TGTGCTAGCAGTCCTCAACCCACTGGGGCCAACGTCCTGACTTTC	CASSPQPTGANVLTF
TRBD1	few	16	TRBJ2-6	TRBV7-8	TGTGCCAGCAGCTTCGAGGGGACAGGAGAGGCCAACGTCCTGACTTTC	CASSFEGTGEANVLTF
.	few	13	TRBJ2-1	TRBV12-3/TRBV12-4	TGTGCCAGCAGTTCCGATTCTATCTATGAGCAGTTCTTC	CASSSDSIYEQFF